This T cell receptor beta chain was profiled in a study of blood T cell repertoires in COVID-19. About the research overall: PBMCs, B-cell-depleted T cells, or T cells were the source of the cDNA or gDNA that made up the material.

Original methodology: Reference gene primers were amplified, and this amplification served to estimate nucleated cell counts. TCRdb's copy holds only in-frame clones and misses some; the assay was immunoSEQ multiplex PCR. The V and J calls and clone size were taken over from that table, and D and trimming were inferred from the DNA. The sample gives about 130,000 clones, around three quarters of which show up once; 10% to 12% is in the top ten. Germline lookup yields CDR1 SGHAT and CDR2 FQDESV (reference sequence). Between the trimmed V and J ends, which lost 5 bases and 5 bases, there was a span of 19 bases. The CDR3 consists of 15 residues.

This chain links TRBV11-1 with TRBJ2-7; TRBD2 might be the D (6 bases). The sequenced sample consisted of peripheral blood. This TCR was sampled from a human donor in a cohort sampled during active COVID-19. CDR3 sequence reads: CASSRNQGGKNEQYF. In DNA form, the CDR3 reads TGTGCCAGCAGCCGAAACCAGGGAGGTAAGAACGAGCAGTACTTC.